These 10 T cell receptor beta chains were sequenced from one sample in a study of T cells after yellow fever vaccination (dated by TCRdb to between 2018 and 2020). Per the publication, the treatment or condition label means: live attenuated yellow fever vaccine strain. To prepare the library, 5' RACE was applied. Sequencing used an Illumina NovaSeq 6000. Using fastp trimming at Q25 and MiXCR clonotype assembly, TCRdb reanalyzed the public sequencing data and kept in-frame beta chains. Each entry is one CDR3 protein sequence, shown with its most common DNA and genes. The sample has over 300,000 distinct CDR3 sequences on record, less than 4.5% of them singletons. The leading ten clones occupy about 25% of the sample. The source material was PBMCs, sampled on the day of the yellow fever booster vaccination. The receptors stem from a young man who received the YFV17D yellow fever vaccine.

This clonotype was observed many times. J is TRBJ1-1 and V is TRBV5-1; tentatively, D is TRBD1 (5 bases). This CDR3 contains 15 residues. V lost 5 bases and J lost 0, with 14 bases in between. The germline V gene has CDR1 SGHRS and CDR2 YFSETQ. The CDR3 DNA follows: TGCGCCAGCAGTCGCGACAGCCTCATGAACACTGAAGCTTTCTTT. Protein product: CASSRDSLMNTEAFF.

The chain is built from TRBV7-3 and TRBJ2-2; 7 bases line up with TRBD1. J gave up 1 base and V 5 bases, and 7 bases lay outside the gene matches. Germline CDR1 SGHTA, CDR2 FQGTGA. The CDR3 extends over 16 amino acids. The DNA for the CDR3 is TGTGCCAGCAGCCCAACAAACAGGGGGAACACCGGGGAGCTGTTTTTT. Amino acids: CASSPTNRGNTGELFF.

This clonotype showed up many times. The chain has TRBV15 and TRBJ2-5; D is uncertain. Germline V lookup: CDR1 LNHNV, CDR2 YYDKDF (reference sequence). Trimming shortened V by 5 bases and J by 9 bases, and 16 bases separated the two germline ends. The CDR3 runs 13 residues. CDR3: CATSSSGRGAQYF. In DNA, the CDR3 is TGTGCCACCAGCTCCTCAGGCCGTGGGGCCCAGTACTTC. The variable domain in full, completed from reference TRBV15 and TRBJ2-5, reads DAMVIQNPRYQVTQFGKPVTLSCSQTLNHNVMYWYQQKSSQAPKLLFHYYDKDFNNEADTPDNFQSRRPNTSFCFLDIRSPGLGDTAMYLCATSSSGRGAQYFGPGTRLLVL.

At least ten counts were recorded for this clonotype. As DNA, the CDR3 is TGTGCCAGCAGCCATATTAGAAAGCGGGGGGGCCGGAACAATGAGCAGTTCTTC. The encoded protein is CASSHIRKRGGRNNEQFF. The V call is TRBV11-2, the J call TRBJ2-1, with TRBD2 matching 10 bases. There are 18 residues in the CDR3. With V trimmed by 5 bases and J by 5 bases, 15 bases remained unmatched. Looked up from germline, CDR1 is SGHAT and CDR2 is FQNNGV.

This clonotype was counted between two and nine times. The V gene is TRBV5-1, the J gene TRBJ1-2; D possibly corresponds to TRBD1 (6 bases). The CDR3 runs 15 residues. V was shortened by 4 bases and J by 7 bases, with 20 bases between the two germline ends. The germline CDR1 and CDR2 sequences are SGHRS and YFSETQ. CDR3 residues: CASSEGQPRGSGYTF. In DNA form, the CDR3 reads TGCGCCAGCAGCGAAGGACAGCCAAGAGGGAGTGGCTACACCTTC.

The chain links TRBV7-6 to TRBJ2-7, with 10 bases aligning to TRBD1. Germline CDR1 is SGHVS and CDR2 is FNYEAQ. With 1 base clipped from V and 1 base from J, the junction kept 7 bases outside the gene matches. This CDR3 contains 17 residues. The CDR3 nucleotides read TGTGCCAGCAGCTTAGGCCCCGGGACAGGGGCGTCCTACGAGCAGTACGTC. This translates into CASSLGPGTGASYEQYV.

This clonotype was detected only a few times. V gene TRBV12-3 or TRBV12-4 combines with J gene TRBJ2-1, with D possibly being TRBD2 (6 bases). The CDR3 runs to 16 residues. The V end was cut by 6 bases, the J end by 4 bases, with 19 bases between. CDR3 coding DNA: TGTGCCAGCAGGGATGGGGCACGGGGGTCGTACAATGAGCAGTTCTTC. Its translation is CASRDGARGSYNEQFF.

The V call is TRBV5-1, the J call TRBJ1-2; TRBD1 matches 12 bases. The CDR3 has 16 amino acids. Looked up from germline, CDR1 is SGHRS and CDR2 is YFSETQ. V lost 6 bases to trimming and J lost 4 bases; unmatched junction nucleotides: 10. Here the CDR3 DNA reads TGCGCCAGCACGTCAGGGGACAGGGGGCCCGTCTATGGCTACACCTTC. Translation gives CASTSGDRGPVYGYTF.

This clonotype appeared a few times. The chain combines TRBV20-1 with TRBJ2-5; 9 bases agree with TRBD2. The V gene's germline CDR1 is DFQATT and CDR2 SNEGSKA (reference sequence). This CDR3 has 14 amino acids. After removal of 3 bases from V and 5 bases from J, the junction contained 7 bases not matched to a gene. Written as DNA, the CDR3 is TGCAGTGCTAGTGGCGGGGGGGGCCTCGAGACCCAGTACTTC. It yields the protein CSASGGGGLETQYF.

This clonotype was observed many times. The chain has TRBV5-1 and TRBJ2-3; a possible D gene is TRBD2 (5 bases). CDR3 length equals 15 residues. V was trimmed by 4 bases and J by 2 bases, leaving 14 bases between them. The V gene's germline CDR1 is SGHRS and CDR2 YFSETQ. CDR3 nucleotides: TGCGCCAGCAGCACGAGCGGAGACCTCACAGATACGCAGTATTTT. It codes for CASSTSGDLTDTQYF.